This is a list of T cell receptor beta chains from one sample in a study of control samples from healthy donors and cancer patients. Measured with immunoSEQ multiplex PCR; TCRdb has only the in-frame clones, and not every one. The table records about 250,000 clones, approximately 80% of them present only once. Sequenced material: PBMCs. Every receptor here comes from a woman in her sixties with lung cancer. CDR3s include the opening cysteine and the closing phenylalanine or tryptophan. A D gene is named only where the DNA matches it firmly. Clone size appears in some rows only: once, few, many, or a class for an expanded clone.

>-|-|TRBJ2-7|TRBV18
TGTGCCAGCTTACGGGAAGGCTACGAGCAGTACTTC
CASLREGYEQYF
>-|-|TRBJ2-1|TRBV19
TGTGCCAGTAGTATAAATGGGGTCGGGGTCTACAATGAGCAGTTCTTC
CASSINGVGVYNEQFF
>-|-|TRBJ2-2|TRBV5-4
TGTGCCAGCAGCTTGGCCCTTGGAGGGAGGACCGGGGAGCTGTTTTTT
CASSLALGGRTGELFF
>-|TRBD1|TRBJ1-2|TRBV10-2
TGCGCCAGCAGCCTTACGACAGGGAACTATGGCTACACCTTC
CASSLTTGNYGYTF
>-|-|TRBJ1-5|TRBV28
TGTGCCAGCAGTTTGTCCCACAGGGCTAGCAATCAGCCCCAGCATTTT
CASSLSHRASNQPQHF
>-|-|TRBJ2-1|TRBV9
TGTGCCAGCAGCGCGGACTCTCACAGCTCCTACAATGAGCAGTTCTTC
CASSADSHSSYNEQFF
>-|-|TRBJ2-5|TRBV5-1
TGCGCCAGCACTCCAGGGGTGGCGGAGACCCAGTACTTC
CASTPGVAETQYF
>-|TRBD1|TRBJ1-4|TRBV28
TGTGCCAGCCTGACAGGGGGGAAGAATGAAAAACTGTTTTTT
CASLTGGKNEKLFF
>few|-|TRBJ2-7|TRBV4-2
TGTGCCAGCAGCCAAGATCTAGGGACTGCGTTTTACGAGCAGTACTTC
CASSQDLGTAFYEQYF
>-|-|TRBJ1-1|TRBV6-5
TGTGCCAGCAGTTACAATAGGCACACTGAAGCTTTCTTT
CASSYNRHTEAFF
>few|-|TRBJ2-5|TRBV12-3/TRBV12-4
TGTGCCAGCAGTTTATTCGCTGGAGAGACCCAGTACTTC
CASSLFAGETQYF
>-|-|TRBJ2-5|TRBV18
TGTGCCAGCTCACCAGAGCCTTCGACAGGCAGACAAGAGACCCAGTACTTC
CASSPEPSTGRQETQYF
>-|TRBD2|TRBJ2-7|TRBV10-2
TGCGCCAGCAGTGAGTCGATAGGGACTAGCGTGCACGAGCAGTACTTC
CASSESIGTSVHEQYF
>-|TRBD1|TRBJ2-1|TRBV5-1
TGCGCCAGCAGTCTATGGACAGGGAGCGTAAATGAGCAGTTCTTC
CASSLWTGSVNEQFF
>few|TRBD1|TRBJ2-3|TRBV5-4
TGTGCCAGCAGCTCGGGACAGGGAGCAGATACGCAGTATTTT
CASSSGQGADTQYF
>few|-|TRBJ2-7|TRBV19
TGTGCCAGTAGGAGGCCCCTTCACTACGAGCAGTACTTC
CASRRPLHYEQYF
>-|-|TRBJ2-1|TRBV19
TGTGCCAGTAGTGGAGCGGGCCCCTACAATGAGCAGTTCTTC
CASSGAGPYNEQFF
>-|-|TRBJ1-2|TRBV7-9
TGTGCCAGCAGCTCCTTGGGTGCATGGATCAGGCTAACCTTC
CASSSLGAWIRLTF
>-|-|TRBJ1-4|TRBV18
TGTGCCAGCTCAAACGGGGGGGCTGGTGAAAAACTGTTTTTT
CASSNGGAGEKLFF
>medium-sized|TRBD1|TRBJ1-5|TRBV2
TGTGCCAGCAGGTCACAGGGGACTCAGCCCCAGCATTTT
CASRSQGTQPQHF
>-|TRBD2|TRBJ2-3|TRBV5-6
TGTGCCAGCAGCCCGGGACTAGCGACAGATACGCAGTATTTT
CASSPGLATDTQYF
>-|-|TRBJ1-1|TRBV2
TGTGCCAGCACCGACAGCTACACTGAAGCTTTCTTT
CASTDSYTEAFF
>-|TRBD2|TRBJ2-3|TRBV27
TGTGCCAGCAGTTTTTCTTCACAGTCTCCCGGGGGGAGAATCACAGATACGCAGTATTTT
CASSFSSQSPGGRITDTQYF
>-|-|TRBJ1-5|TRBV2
TGTGCCAGCAGTGAAGGCCGGGATCAGCCCCAGCATTTT
CASSEGRDQPQHF
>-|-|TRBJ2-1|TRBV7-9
TGTGCCAGCAGCTTAGGAAGCTACAATGAGCAGTTCTTC
CASSLGSYNEQFF
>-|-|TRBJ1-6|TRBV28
TGTGCCAGCAGTTTGCCCAGACATCGACGGGAGAATTCACCCCTCCACTTT
CASSLPRHRRENSPLHF
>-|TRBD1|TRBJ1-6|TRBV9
TGTGCCAGCAGCGCCCGGACAGGGGATAATTCACCCCTCCACTTT
CASSARTGDNSPLHF
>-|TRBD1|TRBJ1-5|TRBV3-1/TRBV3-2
TGTGCCAGCAGCCAATCGGGGACAGGGAATCAGCCCCAGCATTTT
CASSQSGTGNQPQHF
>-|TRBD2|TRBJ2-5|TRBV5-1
TGCGCCAGCAGCTTGACGACTAGCGGGGGAGGCGAGACCCAGTACTTC
CASSLTTSGGGETQYF
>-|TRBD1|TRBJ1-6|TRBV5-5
TGTGCCAGCAGCATACAGGGGCCGCACTCGAATTCACCCCTCCACTTT
CASSIQGPHSNSPLHF
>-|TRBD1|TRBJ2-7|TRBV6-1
TGTGCCGGCAGTGAAGCGGGGACAGGGTTGTACGAGCAGTACTTC
CAGSEAGTGLYEQYF
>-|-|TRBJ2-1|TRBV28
TGTGCCAGCAGAGGGGGTGGTGAGCAGTTCTTC
CASRGGGEQFF
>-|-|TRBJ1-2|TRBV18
TGTGCCAGCTCAATTTCGGGGGCCCGTCACTATGGCTACACCTTC
CASSISGARHYGYTF
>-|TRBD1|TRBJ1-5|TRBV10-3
TGTGCCATCAGGGGGGACAGGGGGCATCAGCCCCAGCATTTT
CAIRGDRGHQPQHF
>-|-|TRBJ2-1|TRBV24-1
TGTGCCACCAGTGATCTACTCGGCGAGCAGTTCTTC
CATSDLLGEQFF
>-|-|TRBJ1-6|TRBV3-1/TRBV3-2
TGTGCCAGCAGCCAACCAGGGCACCCCCTCCACTTT
CASSQPGHPLHF
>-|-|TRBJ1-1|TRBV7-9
TGTGCCAGCAGCCCCTGGTTGGACACTGAAGCTTTCTTT
CASSPWLDTEAFF
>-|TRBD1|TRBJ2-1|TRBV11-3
TGTGCCAGCAGCTTAGATCGGGACAGGGGATTGCAGTTCTTC
CASSLDRDRGLQFF
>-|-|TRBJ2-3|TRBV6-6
TGTGCCAGCAGGCTAGCCGCTAGCACAGATACGCAGTATTTT
CASRLAASTDTQYF
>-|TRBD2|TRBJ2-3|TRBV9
TGTGCCAGCAGCGTAGGGACTAGCGGGAGTGGGGTCACAGATACGCAGTATTTT
CASSVGTSGSGVTDTQYF
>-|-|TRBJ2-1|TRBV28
TGTGCCAGCAGTTCGATTTCGAGCTCCTACAATGAGCAGTTCTTC
CASSSISSSYNEQFF
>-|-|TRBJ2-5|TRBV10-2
TGCGCCAGCAGTGAGGCGACAGTACAAGAGACCCAGTACTTC
CASSEATVQETQYF
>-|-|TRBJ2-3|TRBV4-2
TGTGCCAGCAGCCAAGCGTTCTTGTTCACAGATACGCAGTATTTT
CASSQAFLFTDTQYF
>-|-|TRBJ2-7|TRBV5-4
TGTGCCAGCAGCTTGGGGTTGCGGACTTACGAGCAGTACTTC
CASSLGLRTYEQYF